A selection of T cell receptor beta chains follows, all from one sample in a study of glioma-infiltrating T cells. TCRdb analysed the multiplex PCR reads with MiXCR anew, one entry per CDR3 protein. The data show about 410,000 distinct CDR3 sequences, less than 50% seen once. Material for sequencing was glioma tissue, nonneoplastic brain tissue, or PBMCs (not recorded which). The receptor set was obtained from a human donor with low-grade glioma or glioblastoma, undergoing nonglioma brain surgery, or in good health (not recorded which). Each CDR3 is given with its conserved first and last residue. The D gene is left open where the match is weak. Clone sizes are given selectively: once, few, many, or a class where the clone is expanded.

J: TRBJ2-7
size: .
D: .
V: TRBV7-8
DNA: TGTGCCAGCAGCCCTGACAGGTTCGGAATCCGTTTCTACGAGCAGTACTTC
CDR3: CASSPDRFGIRFYEQYF

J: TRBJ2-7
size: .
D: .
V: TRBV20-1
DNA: TGCAGTGCTAGCAATGACAACTACGAGCAGTACTTC
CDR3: CSASNDNYEQYF

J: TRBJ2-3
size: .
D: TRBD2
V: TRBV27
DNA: TGTGCCAGCAGTTTTGTAGCGGGAGGGGCCGATACGCAGTATTTT
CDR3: CASSFVAGGADTQYF

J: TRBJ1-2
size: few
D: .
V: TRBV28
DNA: TGTGCCAGCAATGCGGGTTTCGACTATGGCTACACCTTC
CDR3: CASNAGFDYGYTF

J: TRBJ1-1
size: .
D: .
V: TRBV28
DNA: TGTGCCAGCAGTTGGTGGCGGAACACTGAAGCTTTCTTT
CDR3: CASSWWRNTEAFF

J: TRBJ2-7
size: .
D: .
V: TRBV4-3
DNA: TGCGCCAGCAGCCAAGATAGGGGGGAGGGCCGCGAGCAGTACTTC
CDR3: CASSQDRGEGREQYF

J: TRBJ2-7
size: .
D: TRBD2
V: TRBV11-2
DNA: TGTGCTAGCAGCTTTCTAGCGGGGCGATCCTACGAGCAGTACTTC
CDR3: CASSFLAGRSYEQYF

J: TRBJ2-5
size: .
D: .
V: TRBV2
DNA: TGTGCCACCCTTAATGGGAAAGAGACCCAGTACTTC
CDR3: CATLNGKETQYF

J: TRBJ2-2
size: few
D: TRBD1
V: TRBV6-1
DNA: TGTGCCAGCAGTAAGGAGACAGGGGCGAACACCGGGGAGCTGTTTTTT
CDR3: CASSKETGANTGELFF

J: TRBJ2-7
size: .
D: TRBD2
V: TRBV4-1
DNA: TGCGCCAGCAGCCAAGTGCTAGCGGTGTACGAGCAGTACTTC
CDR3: CASSQVLAVYEQYF

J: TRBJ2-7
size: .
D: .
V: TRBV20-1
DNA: TGCAGTGCTAGAGACCCGAGGATCTACGAGCAGTACTTC
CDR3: CSARDPRIYEQYF

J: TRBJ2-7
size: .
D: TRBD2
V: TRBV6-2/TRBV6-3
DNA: TGTGTTAGCAGTACCTGGGGAGGGAGTAGCTACGAGCAGTACTTC
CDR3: CVSSTWGGSSYEQYF

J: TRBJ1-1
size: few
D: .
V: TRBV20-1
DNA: TGCAGTGCTAGAGGGAGGACCGGGAACACTGAAGCTTTCTTT
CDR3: CSARGRTGNTEAFF

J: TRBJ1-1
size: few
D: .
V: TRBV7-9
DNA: TGTGCCAGCAGCTTTCAGGAGAACACTGAAGCTTTCTTT
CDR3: CASSFQENTEAFF

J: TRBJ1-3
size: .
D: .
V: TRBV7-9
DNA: TGTGCCAGCAGCAAAATCCGGGACACCGAGAACACCATATATTTT
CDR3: CASSKIRDTENTIYF